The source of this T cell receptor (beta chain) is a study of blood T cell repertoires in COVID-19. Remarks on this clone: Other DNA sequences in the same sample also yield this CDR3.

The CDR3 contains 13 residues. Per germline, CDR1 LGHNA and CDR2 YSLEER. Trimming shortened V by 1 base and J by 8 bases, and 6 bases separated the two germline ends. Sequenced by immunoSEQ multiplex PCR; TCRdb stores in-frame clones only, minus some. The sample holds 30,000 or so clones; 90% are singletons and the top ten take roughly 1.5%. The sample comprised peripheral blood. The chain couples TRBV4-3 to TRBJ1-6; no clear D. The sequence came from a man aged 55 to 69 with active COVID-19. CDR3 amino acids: CASSQVEDSPLHF. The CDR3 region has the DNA TGCGCCAGCAGCCAAGTAGAGGATTCACCCCTCCACTTT.